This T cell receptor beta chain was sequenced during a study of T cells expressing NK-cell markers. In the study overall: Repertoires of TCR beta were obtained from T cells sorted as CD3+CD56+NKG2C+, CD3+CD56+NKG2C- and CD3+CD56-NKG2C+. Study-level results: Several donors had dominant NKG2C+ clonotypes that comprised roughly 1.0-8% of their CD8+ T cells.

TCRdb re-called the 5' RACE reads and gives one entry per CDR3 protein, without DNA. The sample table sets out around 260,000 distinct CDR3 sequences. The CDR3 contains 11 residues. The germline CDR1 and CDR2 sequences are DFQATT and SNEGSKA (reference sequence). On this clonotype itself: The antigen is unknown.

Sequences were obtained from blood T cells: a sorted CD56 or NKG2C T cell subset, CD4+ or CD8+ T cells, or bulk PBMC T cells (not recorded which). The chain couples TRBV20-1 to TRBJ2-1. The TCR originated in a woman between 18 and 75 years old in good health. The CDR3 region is CSASQAHEQFF.